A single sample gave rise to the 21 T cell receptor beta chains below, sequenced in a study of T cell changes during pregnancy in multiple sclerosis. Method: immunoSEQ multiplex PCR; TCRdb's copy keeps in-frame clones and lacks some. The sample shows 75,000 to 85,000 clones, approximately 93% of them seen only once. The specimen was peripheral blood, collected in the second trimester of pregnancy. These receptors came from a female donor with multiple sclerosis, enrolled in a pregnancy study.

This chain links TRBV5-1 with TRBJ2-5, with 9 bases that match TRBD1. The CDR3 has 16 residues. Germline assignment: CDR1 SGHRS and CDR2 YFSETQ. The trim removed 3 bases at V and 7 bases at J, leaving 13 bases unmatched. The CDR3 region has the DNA TGCGCCAGCAGCTCCACGATCGGGACAGGGTGGGGGACCCAGTACTTC. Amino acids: CASSSTIGTGWGTQYF. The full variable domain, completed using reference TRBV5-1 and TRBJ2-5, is KAGVTQTPRYLIKTRGQQVTLSCSPISGHRSVSWYQQTPGQGLQFLFEYFSETQRNKGNFPGRFSGRQFSNSRSEMNVSTLELGDSALYLCASSSTIGTGWGTQYFGPGTRLLVL.

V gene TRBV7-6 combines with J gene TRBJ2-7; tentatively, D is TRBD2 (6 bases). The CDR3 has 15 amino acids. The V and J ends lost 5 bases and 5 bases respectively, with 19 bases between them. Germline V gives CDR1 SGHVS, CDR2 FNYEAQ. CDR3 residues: CASSPGSPRLHEQYF. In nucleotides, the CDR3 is TGTGCCAGCAGCCCCGGGAGCCCCAGACTACACGAGCAGTACTTC.

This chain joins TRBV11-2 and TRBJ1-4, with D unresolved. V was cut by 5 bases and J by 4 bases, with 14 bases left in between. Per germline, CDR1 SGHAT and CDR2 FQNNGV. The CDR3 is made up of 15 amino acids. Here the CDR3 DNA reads TGTGCCAGCAGCCTAAACTCGCCTTTTAATGAAAAACTGTTTTTT. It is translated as CASSLNSPFNEKLFF.

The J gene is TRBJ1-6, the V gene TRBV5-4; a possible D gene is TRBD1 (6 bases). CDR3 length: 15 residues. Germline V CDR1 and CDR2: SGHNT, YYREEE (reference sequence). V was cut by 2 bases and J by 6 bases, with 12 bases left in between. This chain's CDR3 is CASSLRGRGNSPLHF. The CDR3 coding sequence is TGTGCCAGCAGCTTAAGGGGCAGGGGTAATTCACCCCTCCACTTT.

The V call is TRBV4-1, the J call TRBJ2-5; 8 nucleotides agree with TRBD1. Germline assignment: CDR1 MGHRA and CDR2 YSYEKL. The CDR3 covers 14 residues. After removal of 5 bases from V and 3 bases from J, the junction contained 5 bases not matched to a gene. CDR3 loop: CASSNTGGEETQYF. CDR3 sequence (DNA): TGCGCCAGCAGCAACACAGGGGGTGAAGAGACCCAGTACTTC.

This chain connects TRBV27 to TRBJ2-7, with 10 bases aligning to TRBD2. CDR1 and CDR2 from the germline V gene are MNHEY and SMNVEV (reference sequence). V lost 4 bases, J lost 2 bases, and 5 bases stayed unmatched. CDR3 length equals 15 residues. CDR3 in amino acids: CASSSPGTSAYEQYF. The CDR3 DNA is TGTGCCAGCAGTTCCCCCGGGACTAGCGCCTACGAGCAGTACTTC.

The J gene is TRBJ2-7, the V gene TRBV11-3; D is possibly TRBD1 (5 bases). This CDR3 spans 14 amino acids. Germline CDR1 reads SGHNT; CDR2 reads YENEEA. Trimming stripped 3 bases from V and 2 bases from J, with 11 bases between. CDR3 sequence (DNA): TGTGCCAGCAGCTTGCGAGACAGAGCCTACGAGCAGTACTTC. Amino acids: CASSLRDRAYEQYF.

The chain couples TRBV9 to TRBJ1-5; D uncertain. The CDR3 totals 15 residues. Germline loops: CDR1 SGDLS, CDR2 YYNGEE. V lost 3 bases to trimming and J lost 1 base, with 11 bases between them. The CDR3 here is CASSASDTSNQPQHF. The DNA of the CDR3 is TGTGCCAGCAGCGCCTCCGACACAAGCAATCAGCCCCAGCATTTT.

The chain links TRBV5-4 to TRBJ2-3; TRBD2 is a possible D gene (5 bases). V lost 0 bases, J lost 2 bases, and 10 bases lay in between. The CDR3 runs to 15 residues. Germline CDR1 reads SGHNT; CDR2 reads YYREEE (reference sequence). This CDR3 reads CASSLAGSTTDTQYF. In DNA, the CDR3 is TGTGCCAGCAGCTTGGCGGGGTCGACCACAGATACGCAGTATTTT.

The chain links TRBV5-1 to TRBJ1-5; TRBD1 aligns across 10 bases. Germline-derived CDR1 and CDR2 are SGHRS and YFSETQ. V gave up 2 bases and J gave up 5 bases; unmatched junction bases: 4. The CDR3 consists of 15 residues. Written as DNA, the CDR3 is TGCGCCAGCAGCTTTGGGACAGGGGCAGATCAGCCCCAGCATTTT. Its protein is CASSFGTGADQPQHF. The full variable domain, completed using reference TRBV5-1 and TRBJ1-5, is KAGVTQTPRYLIKTRGQQVTLSCSPISGHRSVSWYQQTPGQGLQFLFEYFSETQRNKGNFPGRFSGRQFSNSRSEMNVSTLELGDSALYLCASSFGTGADQPQHFGDGTRLSIL.

DNA of the CDR3: TGCGCCAGCAGCACGGGACAGGGGCCGGGGACCTTC. Its protein product is CASSTGQGPGTF. The V call is TRBV5-1, the J call TRBJ1-2, with 10 nucleotides matching TRBD1. CDR3 length: 12 residues. With V trimmed by 4 bases and J by 14 bases, 8 bases remained unmatched. Germline CDR1 is SGHRS and CDR2 is YFSETQ.

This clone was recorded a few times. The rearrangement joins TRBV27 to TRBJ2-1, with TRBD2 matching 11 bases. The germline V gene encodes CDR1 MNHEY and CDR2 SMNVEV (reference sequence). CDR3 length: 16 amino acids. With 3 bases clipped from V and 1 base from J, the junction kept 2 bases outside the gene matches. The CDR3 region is CASSLTSGASYNEQFF. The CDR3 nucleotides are TGTGCCAGCAGTTTGACTAGCGGGGCGTCCTACAATGAGCAGTTCTTC.

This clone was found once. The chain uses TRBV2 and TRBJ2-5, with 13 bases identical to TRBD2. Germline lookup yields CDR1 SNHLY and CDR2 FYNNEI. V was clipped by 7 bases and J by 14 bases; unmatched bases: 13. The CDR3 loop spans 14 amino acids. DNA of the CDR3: TGTGCCAGCAATGCTGGGGGGACTAGCGGGGTTCCTTACTTC. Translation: CASNAGGTSGVPYF.

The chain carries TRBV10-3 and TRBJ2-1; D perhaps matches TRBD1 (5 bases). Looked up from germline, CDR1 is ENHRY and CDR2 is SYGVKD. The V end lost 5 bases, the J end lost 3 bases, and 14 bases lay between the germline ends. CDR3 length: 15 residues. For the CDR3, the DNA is TGTGCCATCAGTCCCAATACAGGAAACTACAATGAGCAGTTCTTC. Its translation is CAISPNTGNYNEQFF.

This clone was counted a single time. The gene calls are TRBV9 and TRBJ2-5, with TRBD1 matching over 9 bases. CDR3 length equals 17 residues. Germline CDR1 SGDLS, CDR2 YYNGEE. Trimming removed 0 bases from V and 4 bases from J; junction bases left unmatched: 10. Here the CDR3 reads CASSVGGRNRGRETQYF. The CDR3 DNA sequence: TGTGCCAGCAGCGTAGGAGGTAGGAACAGGGGGCGAGAGACCCAGTACTTC.

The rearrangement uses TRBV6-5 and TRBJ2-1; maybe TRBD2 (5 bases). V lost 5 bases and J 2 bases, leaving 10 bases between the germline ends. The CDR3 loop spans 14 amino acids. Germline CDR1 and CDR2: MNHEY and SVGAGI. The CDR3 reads CASSPGIAYNEQFF. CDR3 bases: TGTGCCAGCAGTCCCGGGATTGCCTACAATGAGCAGTTCTTC.

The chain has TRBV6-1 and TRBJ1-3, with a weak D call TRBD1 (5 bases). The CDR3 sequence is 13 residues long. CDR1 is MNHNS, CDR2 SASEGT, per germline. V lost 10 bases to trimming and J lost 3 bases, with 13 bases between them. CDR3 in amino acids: CATLGGGGNTIYF. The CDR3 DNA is TGTGCCACCTTGGGGGGAGGTGGAAACACCATATATTTT.

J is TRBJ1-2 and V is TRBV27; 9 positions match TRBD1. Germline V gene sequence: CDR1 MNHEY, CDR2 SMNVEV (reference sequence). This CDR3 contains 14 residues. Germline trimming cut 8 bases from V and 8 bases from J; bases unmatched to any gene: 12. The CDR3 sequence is CASGLGQGFGGYTF. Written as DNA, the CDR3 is TGTGCCAGCGGTCTGGGACAGGGATTTGGCGGCTACACCTTC.

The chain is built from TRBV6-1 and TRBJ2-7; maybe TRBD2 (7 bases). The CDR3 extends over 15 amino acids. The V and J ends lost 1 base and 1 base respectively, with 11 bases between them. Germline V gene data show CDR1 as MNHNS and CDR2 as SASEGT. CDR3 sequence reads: CASSEEQGGSYEQYF. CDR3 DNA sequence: TGTGCCAGCAGTGAAGAACAGGGAGGGTCCTACGAGCAGTACTTC.

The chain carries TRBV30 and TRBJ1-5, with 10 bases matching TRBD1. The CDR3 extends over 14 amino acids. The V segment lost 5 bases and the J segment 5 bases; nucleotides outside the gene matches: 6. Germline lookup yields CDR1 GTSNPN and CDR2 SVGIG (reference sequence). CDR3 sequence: CAWSGGQGHQPQHF. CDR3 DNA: TGTGCCTGGTCCGGGGGACAGGGGCATCAGCCCCAGCATTTT.

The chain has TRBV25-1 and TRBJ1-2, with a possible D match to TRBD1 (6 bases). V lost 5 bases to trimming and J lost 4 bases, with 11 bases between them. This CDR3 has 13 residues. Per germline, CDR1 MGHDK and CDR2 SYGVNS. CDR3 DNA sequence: TGTGCCAGCAGTCCACGACAGGCCTATGGCTACACCTTC. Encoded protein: CASSPRQAYGYTF.